Listed below are T cell receptor beta chains from one sample, sequenced in a study of blood T cell repertoires in COVID-19. Here immunoSEQ multiplex PCR was the method, and the copy in TCRdb shows in-frame clones only, minus some. Found here are tens of thousands of clones, around four fifths of them singletons; the top ten hold roughly 1.9%. The sequenced sample consisted of peripheral blood. Receptors originate from a woman aged 60-70 years with acute or convalescent COVID-19. Both conserved end residues are part of each CDR3. D genes are given only for firm matches. Clone size is stated in some rows and not others, as once, few, many or a class when expanded.

size	V	D	J	DNA	CDR3
NA	TRBV27	NA	TRBJ1-5	TGTGCCAGCAGTTTATCCCCTTATAGCAATCAGCCCCAGCATTTT	CASSLSPYSNQPQHF
NA	TRBV28	NA	TRBJ2-7	TGTGCCAGCAGTTCCGGAGGACGGGCCCCCTACGAGCAGTACTTC	CASSSGGRAPYEQYF
NA	TRBV14	TRBD1	TRBJ2-1	TGTGCCAGCAGCCAACGAGAGGGGACAGCGAAGTTTTACAATGAGCAGTTCTTC	CASSQREGTAKFYNEQFF
NA	TRBV10-3	TRBD1	TRBJ1-1	TGTGCCAACCGACAGGGGGTGAACACTGAAGCTTTCTTT	CANRQGVNTEAFF
NA	TRBV12-5	TRBD1	TRBJ1-1	TGTGCTAGTGGACGGACAGGGGGCATCGCTGAAGCTTTCTTT	CASGRTGGIAEAFF
NA	TRBV12-5	TRBD1	TRBJ1-4	TGTGCTAGTGGTTTCCGGGACAGGGGTAATGAAAAACTGTTTTTT	CASGFRDRGNEKLFF
NA	TRBV20-1	NA	TRBJ1-2	TGCAGTGCTAGTGTTCCCATTGGGGGAGGGGGCTACACCTTC	CSASVPIGGGGYTF
NA	TRBV6-5	NA	TRBJ1-2	TGTGCCAGCAGCCCGGACGGGATCTATGGCTACACCTTC	CASSPDGIYGYTF
NA	TRBV5-4	TRBD1	TRBJ2-3	TGTGCCAGCAGCTTAACAGGGGTCACAGATACGCAGTATTTT	CASSLTGVTDTQYF
NA	TRBV29-1	NA	TRBJ1-1	TGCAGCGTTGAGGAGACAGGTTCTTACACTGAAGCTTTCTTT	CSVEETGSYTEAFF
NA	TRBV5-1	NA	TRBJ2-7	TGCGCCAGCAGTACCGCAGGGTCCTACGAGCAGTACTTC	CASSTAGSYEQYF
NA	TRBV5-1	NA	TRBJ1-2	TGCGCCAGCAGCTTGGTGGTACGGGGAGGAGATGGCTACACCTTC	CASSLVVRGGDGYTF
NA	TRBV5-4	TRBD1	TRBJ1-6	TGTGCCAGCAGCTTTCGAGGGGGCGATAATTCACCCCTCCACTTT	CASSFRGGDNSPLHF
NA	TRBV7-9	TRBD1	TRBJ1-6	TGTGCCAGCAGCACAGGGGGACCCCTCCACTTT	CASSTGGPLHF
NA	TRBV5-6	NA	TRBJ2-1	TGTGCCAGCAGCAACCAGGGGTACAATGAGCAGTTCTTC	CASSNQGYNEQFF
NA	TRBV11-3	TRBD2	TRBJ2-2	TGTGCCAGCAGCCCGGGGCTAGCGGCTGGGGAGCTGTTTTTT	CASSPGLAAGELFF
NA	TRBV5-6	TRBD1	TRBJ1-6	TGTGCCAGCAGACCCCAGGGGGCGGGTAATTCACCCCTCCACTTT	CASRPQGAGNSPLHF
NA	TRBV5-1	NA	TRBJ1-2	TGCGCCAGCAGCCCCGAACCAGGGAGGGCCGCTAACTATGGCTACACCTTC	CASSPEPGRAANYGYTF
few	TRBV18	TRBD1	TRBJ1-2	TGTGCCAGCTCGCGACAGGGGGTTGAAGGCTATGGCTACACCTTC	CASSRQGVEGYGYTF
few	TRBV5-6	NA	TRBJ1-3	TGTGCCAGCAGCTTGGCTGCAGTCTCTGGAAACACCATATATTTT	CASSLAAVSGNTIYF
NA	TRBV28	NA	TRBJ1-4	TGTGCCAGCAGTCCGTCCGGAGGGTCTAATGAAAAACTGTTTTTT	CASSPSGGSNEKLFF
NA	TRBV6-5	TRBD1	TRBJ1-1	TGTGCCAGCAACGAGGGGGCCCCTGAAGCTTTCTTT	CASNEGAPEAFF
NA	TRBV5-1	TRBD1	TRBJ1-6	TGCGCCAGCAGCTTCAGGGGGTTCGAGAATTCACCCCTCCACTTT	CASSFRGFENSPLHF
NA	TRBV19	TRBD2	TRBJ2-1	TGTGCCAGTAGCGCCGGGACTAGTCCCTACAATGAGCAGTTCTTC	CASSAGTSPYNEQFF
NA	TRBV21-1	NA	TRBJ2-7	TGTGCCAGCAGCAAAGTCCCTTCAAGGCGGTCCTCCTACGAGCAGTACTTC	CASSKVPSRRSSYEQYF
once	TRBV9	TRBD1	TRBJ1-3	TGTGCCAGCAGCGGAACAGGGGCCGCTGGAAACACCATATATTTT	CASSGTGAAGNTIYF
NA	TRBV2	NA	TRBJ1-4	TGTGCCAGCAGAAAAACGAGAGAGAGGGCTGAAAAACTGTTTTTT	CASRKTRERAEKLFF
NA	TRBV7-9	TRBD2	TRBJ2-3	TGTGCCAGCAGCTTAGCGCCTAGCGGGGGGGCCAACTCAGATACGCAGTATTTT	CASSLAPSGGANSDTQYF
few	TRBV4-1	TRBD2	TRBJ2-1	TGCGCCAGCAGCGCTACGGGACTAAAGTACAATGAGCAGTTCTTC	CASSATGLKYNEQFF
NA	TRBV30	NA	TRBJ1-2	TGTGCCTGGAGTGTACAGGAGTATTATGGCTACACCTTC	CAWSVQEYYGYTF
NA	TRBV6-5	NA	TRBJ2-7	TGTGCCAGCAGCCGGGGGAATTACGAGCAGTACTTC	CASSRGNYEQYF
NA	TRBV2	TRBD1	TRBJ1-5	TGTGCCAGCAACCGACAGGGAAGCAATCAGCCCCAGCATTTT	CASNRQGSNQPQHF
few	TRBV19	NA	TRBJ1-1	TGTGCCAGTAGTCCTTACATGAACACTGAAGCTTTCTTT	CASSPYMNTEAFF
NA	TRBV18	NA	TRBJ2-7	TGTGCCAGCTCACCTGGAGGAGAGCAGTACTTC	CASSPGGEQYF
NA	TRBV27	TRBD1	TRBJ1-6	TGTGCCAGCAGTAGGGACAGGACCAATTCACCCCTCCACTTT	CASSRDRTNSPLHF
NA	TRBV7-2	NA	TRBJ2-2	TGTGCCAGCAGCCGTCGGTCCGGGGAGCTGTTTTTT	CASSRRSGELFF
once	TRBV18	NA	TRBJ1-3	TGTGCCAGCTCACCTGACAGGCGCCACTCTGGAAACACCATATATTTT	CASSPDRRHSGNTIYF
NA	TRBV5-8	NA	TRBJ1-1	TGTGCCAGCAGCAGGAGGGGAGGGGGGGGCACTGAAGCTTTCTTT	CASSRRGGGGTEAFF
NA	TRBV19	TRBD2	TRBJ2-6	TGTGCCAGTAGTTCCCGTTTAGCGGGAGGGCCCGAGCGTGTCTCTGGGGCCAACGTCCTGACTTTC	CASSSRLAGGPERVSGANVLTF
NA	TRBV7-9	NA	TRBJ2-7	TGTGCCAGCAGCAAACCGGGAAGTCGGAGCTCCTACGAGCAGTACTTC	CASSKPGSRSSYEQYF
once	TRBV27	NA	TRBJ2-1	TGTGCCAGCAGTTTCCGGGTCTTTTCACGCAATGAGCAGTTCTTC	CASSFRVFSRNEQFF
NA	TRBV5-1	TRBD1	TRBJ1-2	TGCGCCAGCAGCGTGAGCTCGACAGGGCGAGGCTATGGCTACACCTTC	CASSVSSTGRGYGYTF
NA	TRBV18	NA	TRBJ1-3	TGTGCCAGCTCAACGGGATTCTCTGGAAACACCATATATTTT	CASSTGFSGNTIYF
NA	TRBV6-2/TRBV6-3	TRBD2	TRBJ2-7	TGTGCCAGCAGTTCCCCGGGACTAGCGGTATACGAGCAGTACTTC	CASSSPGLAVYEQYF
NA	TRBV6-6	TRBD1	TRBJ1-3	TGTGCCAGCAGGCAGGGGGCGGAGGGAAACACCATATATTTT	CASRQGAEGNTIYF
NA	TRBV5-6	TRBD1	TRBJ1-1	TGTGCCAGCAGCCCGCTACAGGGGGCCGGTGAAGCTTTCTTT	CASSPLQGAGEAFF
once	TRBV2	NA	TRBJ1-1	TGTGCCAGCAGCCTAATGACTGAAGCTTTCTTT	CASSLMTEAFF
NA	TRBV12-3/TRBV12-4	NA	TRBJ1-2	TGTGCCAGCAGTTTTGAGGGTTACTATGGCTACACCTTC	CASSFEGYYGYTF
NA	TRBV5-1	TRBD1	TRBJ1-2	TGCGCCAGCAGCTTGGGGGACAGGGGGTATGGCTACACCTTC	CASSLGDRGYGYTF